One and the same sample provided the 18 T cell receptor beta chains below, sequenced in a study of blood T cell repertoires in COVID-19. Here immunoSEQ multiplex PCR was the method, and the copy in TCRdb shows in-frame clones only, minus some. In the table there are under 400,000 clones, about 90% of which are singletons. The sequenced material came from peripheral blood. The receptors were sampled from a young man with active or convalescent COVID-19.

The chain has TRBV5-1 and TRBJ1-2, with D unclear. V was trimmed by 0 bases and J by 4 bases, leaving 10 bases between them. The CDR3 spans 14 residues. Germline V gives CDR1 SGHRS, CDR2 YFSETQ. The CDR3 DNA is TGCGCCAGCAGCTTGGTTTCGGGGTCCTATGGCTACACCTTC. Its protein is CASSLVSGSYGYTF.

This clone was seen only once. Here the CDR3 reads CASSQDSRQKEQFF. As DNA, the CDR3 is TGTGCCAGCAGCCAAGATTCAAGACAGAAGGAGCAGTTCTTC. The rearrangement joins TRBV14 to TRBJ2-1, with D tentatively TRBD1 (5 bases). Germline values: CDR1 SGHDN, CDR2 FVKESK. Trimming stripped 0 bases from V and 10 bases from J, with 13 bases between. The CDR3 length is 14 residues. The variable domain in full, with the rest retrieved from reference TRBV14 and TRBJ2-1, is EAGVTQFPSHSVIEKGQTVTLRCDPISGHDNLYWYRRVMGKEIKFLLHFVKESKQDESGMPNNRFLAERTGGTYSTLKVQPAELEDSGVYFCASSQDSRQKEQFFGPGTRLTVL.

This clone was counted at least ten times. V gene TRBV11-2 combines with J gene TRBJ2-3; the match to TRBD1 covers 8 bases. CDR1 is SGHAT, CDR2 FQNNGV, per germline. CDR3 length: 14 amino acids. V lost 4 bases to trimming and J lost 6 bases; unmatched junction nucleotides: 6. The CDR3: CASSWQGAGDTQYF. Here the CDR3 DNA reads TGTGCCAGCAGCTGGCAGGGGGCCGGCGATACGCAGTATTTT.

This clone was found a few times. The CDR3 reads CASSPQGQGKEGEAFF. CDR3 in DNA: TGCGCCAGCAGCCCGCAGGGACAGGGTAAGGAGGGGGAAGCTTTCTTT. The chain recombines TRBV4-1 with TRBJ1-1; TRBD1 matches 9 bases. The CDR3 is 16 amino acids. J lost 8 bases, V lost 4 bases, and 14 bases had no gene match. Germline CDR1 MGHRA, CDR2 YSYEKL.

This clone was seen just once. V gene TRBV6-5 combines with J gene TRBJ1-5, with 7 bases lining up with TRBD1. The germline CDR1 and CDR2 sequences are MNHEY and SVGAGI. The V segment lost 7 bases and the J segment 1 base; nucleotides outside the gene matches: 4. This CDR3 comprises 14 residues. As DNA, the CDR3 is TGTGCCAGCACCCGGGACAGAAGCAATCAGCCCCAGCATTTT. It is translated as CASTRDRSNQPQHF.

V is TRBV27 and J is TRBJ2-7; possibly TRBD2 for D (6 bases). This CDR3 comprises 13 residues. Germline V gene lookup returns CDR1 MNHEY and CDR2 SMNVEV (reference sequence). V lost 2 bases and J lost 6, with 11 bases in between. The CDR3 here is CASSLRQGGEQYF. In DNA form, the CDR3 reads TGTGCCAGCAGTTTACGCCAGGGAGGCGAGCAGTACTTC.

This clone appeared a few times. The J gene is TRBJ1-1, the V gene TRBV7-9; D gene unclear. Germline V gene sequence: CDR1 SEHNR, CDR2 FQNEAQ (reference sequence). The length of the CDR3 is 12 residues. Trimming removed 5 bases at V and 5 bases at J, with 9 bases between. The CDR3 DNA follows: TGTGCCAGCAGCCCGGGGTGGACTGAAGCTTTCTTT. Translation: CASSPGWTEAFF.

The DNA of the CDR3 is TGCGCCAGCAGCAAAGGACAGGGAACAGCTTTCTTT. This translates into CASSKGQGTAFF. The rearrangement uses TRBV5-1 and TRBJ1-1, with 8 bases that match TRBD1. Germline V lookup: CDR1 SGHRS, CDR2 YFSETQ. The CDR3 loop spans 12 amino acids. V lost 4 bases and J lost 10; bases outside the gene matches: 6. The full variable domain, with the rest looked up from reference TRBV5-1 and TRBJ1-1, is KAGVTQTPRYLIKTRGQQVTLSCSPISGHRSVSWYQQTPGQGLQFLFEYFSETQRNKGNFPGRFSGRQFSNSRSEMNVSTLELGDSALYLCASSKGQGTAFFGQGTRLTVV.

The rearrangement uses TRBV15 and TRBJ2-7; possibly TRBD2 for D (6 bases). Trimming stripped 2 bases from V and 3 bases from J, with 29 bases between. The CDR3 extends over 20 amino acids. Germline lookup yields CDR1 LNHNV and CDR2 YYDKDF (reference sequence). CDR3 region: CATSRTRRPYGGTPGYEQYF. The DNA of the CDR3 is TGTGCCACCAGCAGAACCCGCAGGCCGTACGGCGGGACCCCCGGCTACGAGCAGTACTTC.

This sequence joins TRBV4-3 and TRBJ1-2, with TRBD1 matching 9 bases. The CDR3 has 14 amino acids. V lost 4 bases and J lost 7; bases outside the gene matches: 7. Germline values: CDR1 LGHNA, CDR2 YSLEER. The chain's CDR3 is CASSLDGQGFGYTF. The CDR3 region has the DNA TGCGCCAGCAGCCTAGACGGACAGGGGTTTGGCTACACCTTC.

The CDR3 bases are TGTGCCTGGAGAATGACAGGGGGACGCTACGAGCAGTACTTC. Translation gives CAWRMTGGRYEQYF. This chain joins TRBV30 and TRBJ2-7, with 9 nucleotides matching TRBD1. The V segment lost 3 bases and the J segment 3 bases; nucleotides outside the gene matches: 6. The germline V gene has CDR1 GTSNPN and CDR2 SVGIG (reference sequence). The CDR3 runs to 14 residues.

The chain links TRBV9 to TRBJ2-7, with D possibly matching TRBD2 (6 bases). The CDR3 length is 15 residues. With 4 bases removed from V and 0 bases from J, the gap between germline ends came to 14 bases. Germline V gene lookup returns CDR1 SGDLS and CDR2 YYNGEE. The CDR3 nucleotides read TGTGCCAGCAGCCCCTGGGGGGAGGCCTCCTACGAGCAGTACTTC. Encoded protein: CASSPWGEASYEQYF.

V usage is TRBV5-6 and J usage is TRBJ2-5; 9 positions agree with TRBD2. CDR1 and CDR2 (germline): SGHDT, YYEEEE. The CDR3 has 17 amino acids. The V gene end was trimmed by 1 base and the J gene end by 5 bases; junction bases not matched to a gene: 12. This CDR3 is CASSLFYKAGGKETQYF. CDR3 sequence (DNA): TGTGCCAGCAGCTTGTTCTATAAGGCGGGAGGGAAGGAGACCCAGTACTTC.

The chain is built from TRBV11-2 and TRBJ2-1; the match to TRBD2 covers 10 bases. The CDR3 runs to 15 residues. Trimming removed 0 bases from V and 4 bases from J; junction bases left unmatched: 0. Looked up from germline, CDR1 is SGHAT and CDR2 is FQNNGV. This chain's CDR3 is CASSLDSGGYNEQFF. Written as DNA, the CDR3 is TGTGCCAGCAGCTTAGATAGCGGGGGGTACAATGAGCAGTTCTTC.

This chain uses TRBV24-1 with TRBJ2-3; weak D call: TRBD2 (6 bases). There are 18 residues in the CDR3. V dropped 4 bases and J dropped 3 bases, with 22 bases sitting between them. Germline V lookup: CDR1 KGHDR, CDR2 SFDVKD. CDR3 in DNA: TGTGCCACCAGTGACCCCAACCCGCGGGGCAGTAATACAGATACGCAGTATTTT. Protein: CATSDPNPRGSNTDTQYF.

The chain has TRBV2 and TRBJ2-7, with a tentative D call TRBD1 (6 bases). Trimming took 6 bases from V and 9 from J, leaving 12 bases between them. This CDR3 spans 11 amino acids. From germline, CDR1 is SNHLY and CDR2 FYNNEI. CDR3 residues: CASSPNRVQYF. CDR3 sequence (DNA): TGTGCCAGCAGCCCCAACAGGGTGCAGTACTTC.

The chain recombines TRBV29-1 with TRBJ1-1, with a tentative D call TRBD1 (5 bases). The ends were cut back, 1 base at V and 0 bases at J, with 6 bases in the middle. The CDR3 contains 13 residues. From germline, CDR1 is SQVTM and CDR2 ANQGSEA. For the CDR3, the DNA is TGCAGCGTTGAAGCAGGGTTGAACACTGAAGCTTTCTTT. Amino acid sequence: CSVEAGLNTEAFF.

This chain joins TRBV4-3 and TRBJ2-5, with D perhaps matching TRBD1 (6 bases). V shed 4 bases and J shed 1 base, with 22 bases lying between them. The germline gives CDR1 LGHNA, CDR2 YSLEER. There are 18 residues in the CDR3. The CDR3 reads CASSPQTGSVWSQETQYF. DNA of the CDR3: TGCGCCAGCAGCCCTCAAACAGGGTCCGTATGGAGCCAAGAGACCCAGTACTTC.